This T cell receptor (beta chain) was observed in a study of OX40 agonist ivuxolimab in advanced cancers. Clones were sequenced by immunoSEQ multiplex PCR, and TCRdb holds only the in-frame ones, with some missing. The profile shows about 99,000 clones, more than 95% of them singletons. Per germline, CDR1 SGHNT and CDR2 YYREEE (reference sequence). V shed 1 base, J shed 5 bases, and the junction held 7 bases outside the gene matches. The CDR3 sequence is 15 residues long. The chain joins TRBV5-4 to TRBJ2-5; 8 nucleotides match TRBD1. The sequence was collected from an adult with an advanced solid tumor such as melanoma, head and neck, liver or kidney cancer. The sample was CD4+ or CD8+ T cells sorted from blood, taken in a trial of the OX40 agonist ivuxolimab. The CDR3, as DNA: TGTGCCAGCAGCTTGAGGGGCAGGGGGCTGGAGACCCAGTACTTC. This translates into CASSLRGRGLETQYF.